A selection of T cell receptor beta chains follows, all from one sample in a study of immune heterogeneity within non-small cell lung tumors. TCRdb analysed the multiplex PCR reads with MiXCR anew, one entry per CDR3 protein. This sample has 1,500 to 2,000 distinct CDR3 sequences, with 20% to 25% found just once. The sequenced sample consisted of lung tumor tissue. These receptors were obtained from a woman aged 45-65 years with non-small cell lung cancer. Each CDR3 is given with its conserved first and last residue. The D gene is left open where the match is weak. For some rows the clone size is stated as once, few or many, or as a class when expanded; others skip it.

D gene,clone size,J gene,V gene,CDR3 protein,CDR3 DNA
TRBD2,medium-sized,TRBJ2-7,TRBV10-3,CAISGTSGYEQYF,TGTGCCATCAGCGGGACTAGCGGCTACGAGCAGTACTTC
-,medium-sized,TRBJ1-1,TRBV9,CASSVALSDRNTEAFF,TGTGCCAGCAGCGTAGCCCTCTCGGACAGGAACACTGAAGCTTTCTTT
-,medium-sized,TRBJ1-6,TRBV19,CASSTRDYNSPLHF,TGTGCCAGTAGTACCCGGGATTATAATTCACCCCTCCACTTT
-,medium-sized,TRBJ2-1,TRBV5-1,CASSKGRNSYNEQFF,TGCGCCAGCAGCAAGGGACGGAACTCCTACAATGAGCAGTTCTTC
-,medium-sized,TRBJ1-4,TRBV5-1,CASSLRWGGELFF,TGCGCCAGCAGCTTGAGGTGGGGGGGCGAACTGTTTTTT
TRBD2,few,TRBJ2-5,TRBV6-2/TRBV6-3,CASSRAGASQETQYF,TGTGCCAGCAGTAGAGCGGGAGCGAGCCAAGAGACCCAGTACTTC
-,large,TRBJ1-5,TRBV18,CASSPEDNQPQHF,TGTGCCAGCTCACCCGAGGATAATCAGCCCCAGCATTTT
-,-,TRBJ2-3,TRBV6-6,CASSYGGSGSYTQYF,TGTGCCAGCAGTTACGGTGGCTCAGGGTCCTATACGCAGTATTTT
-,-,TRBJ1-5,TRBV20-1,CIARGTINSNQPQHF,TGCATTGCTAGGGGGACTATCAATAGCAATCAGCCCCAGCATTTT
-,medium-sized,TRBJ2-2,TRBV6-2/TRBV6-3,CASSEQGPRGNTGELFF,TGTGCCAGCAGTGAGCAGGGGCCTCGAGGGAACACCGGGGAGCTGTTTTTT
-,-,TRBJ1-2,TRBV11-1,CASSFNRVDGYTF,TGTGCCAGCAGCTTTAACAGGGTGGATGGCTACACCTTC
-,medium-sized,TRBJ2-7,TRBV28,CASSLSSQRYEQYF,TGTGCCAGCAGTTTGTCGAGTCAGAGGTACGAGCAGTACTTC
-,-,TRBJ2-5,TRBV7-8,CASSRGVLRKETQYF,TGTGCCAGTTCCAGGGGGGTTCTTCGAAAAGAGACCCAGTACTTC
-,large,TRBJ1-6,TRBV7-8,CASSLGGVNSPLHF,TGTGCCAGCAGCTTAGGAGGGGTTAATTCACCCCTCCACTTT
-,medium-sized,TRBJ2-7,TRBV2,CASSERKNGYEQYF,TGTGCCAGCAGTGAACGGAAAAACGGCTACGAGCAGTACTTC
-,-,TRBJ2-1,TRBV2,CASKGDWGNNEQFF,TGTGCCAGCAAGGGGGACTGGGGAAACAATGAGCAGTTCTTC
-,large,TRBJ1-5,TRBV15,CATSRRTFGNQPQHF,TGTGCCACCAGCAGAAGGACGTTCGGCAATCAGCCCCAGCATTTT
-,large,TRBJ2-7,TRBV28,CASSLELAIRSYEQYF,TGTGCCAGCAGTTTGGAGCTAGCAATACGCTCCTACGAGCAGTACTTC
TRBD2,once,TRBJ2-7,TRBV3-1,CASSPPLAGGGEQYF,TGTGCCAGCAGCCCCCCACTAGCGGGAGGTGGAGAGCAGTACTTC
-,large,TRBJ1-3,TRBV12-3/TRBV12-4,CASSLRENGNTIYF,TGTGCCAGCAGTTTAAGGGAGAACGGAAACACCATATATTTT
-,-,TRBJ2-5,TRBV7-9,CASSSVGGPQETQYF,TGTGCCAGCAGCTCGGTTGGGGGGCCTCAAGAGACCCAGTACTTC
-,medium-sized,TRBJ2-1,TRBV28,CASKGLRRVQFF,TGTGCCAGCAAGGGACTCCGTCGGGTGCAGTTCTTC
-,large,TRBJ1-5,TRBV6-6,CASSYSGNSNQPQHF,TGTGCCAGCAGTTACTCAGGCAATAGCAATCAGCCCCAGCATTTT
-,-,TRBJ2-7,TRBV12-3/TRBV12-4,CASSLGGGAASYEQYF,TGTGCCAGCAGTTTAGGGGGGGGGGCGGCTTCCTACGAGCAGTACTTC
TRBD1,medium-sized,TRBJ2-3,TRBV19,CASRDRAVDTQYF,TGTGCCAGCAGGGACAGGGCGGTAGATACGCAGTATTTT
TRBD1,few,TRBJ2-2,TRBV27,CASSPGGRGITGELFF,TGTGCCAGCAGTCCAGGGGGTAGAGGGATCACCGGGGAGCTGTTTTTT
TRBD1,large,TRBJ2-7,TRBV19,CASSPWTGVGYEQYF,TGTGCCAGTAGTCCTTGGACAGGGGTCGGCTACGAGCAGTACTTC
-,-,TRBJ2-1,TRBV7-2,CASSFDGGSYNEQLF,TGTGCCAGCAGCTTCGACGGGGGCTCCTACAATGAGCAGCTCTTC
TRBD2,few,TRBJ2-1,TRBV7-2,CASSLSGTSDEQFF,TGTGCCAGCAGCCTGAGCGGGACGAGCGATGAGCAGTTCTTC
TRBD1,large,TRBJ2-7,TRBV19,CASSPGTGLVYEQYF,TGTGCCAGTAGTCCAGGGACAGGGCTCGTCTACGAGCAGTACTTC
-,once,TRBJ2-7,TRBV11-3,CASSFPHWGDQYF,TGTGCCAGCAGCTTCCCGCACTGGGGCGATCAGTACTTC
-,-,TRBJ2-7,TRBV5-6,CASSSGQPEQYF,TGTGCCAGCAGCTCCGGACAGCCCGAGCAGTACTTC
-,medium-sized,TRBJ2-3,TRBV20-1,CSARLAITDTQYF,TGCAGTGCTAGGCTAGCTATCACAGATACGCAGTATTTT
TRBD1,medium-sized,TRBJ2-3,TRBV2,CASSDGTGFFSSTDTQYF,TGTGCCAGCAGCGACGGGACAGGATTTTTTAGTAGCACAGATACGCAGTATTTT
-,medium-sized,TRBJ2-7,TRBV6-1,CACSGTTYEQYF,TGTGCCTGCTCTGGGACCACCTACGAGCAGTACTTC
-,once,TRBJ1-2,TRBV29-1,CSGADMGGYTF,TGCAGCGGGGCTGATATGGGTGGCTACACCTTC
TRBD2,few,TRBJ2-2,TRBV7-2,CASSLAGGATGELLF,TGTGCCAGCAGCCTGGCGGGGGGAGCAACCGGGGAGCTGCTTTTT
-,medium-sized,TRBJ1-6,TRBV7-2,CASSSNLSPLHF,TGTGCCAGCAGCAGCAACCTTTCACCCCTCCACTTT
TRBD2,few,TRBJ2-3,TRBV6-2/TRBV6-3,CASSKGLAGDSSDTQYF,TGTGCCAGCAGTAAGGGACTAGCGGGAGACTCGTCAGATACGCAGTATTTT
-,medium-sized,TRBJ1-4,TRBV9,CASSGNNEKLFF,TGTGCCAGCAGCGGCAATAATGAAAAACTGTTTTTT
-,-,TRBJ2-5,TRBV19,CASGTDQETQYF,TGTGCCAGTGGCACGGATCAAGAGACCCAGTACTTC
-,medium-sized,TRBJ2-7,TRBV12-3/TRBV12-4,CASSFRGYEQYF,TGTGCCAGCAGTTTTAGAGGCTACGAGCAGTACTTC
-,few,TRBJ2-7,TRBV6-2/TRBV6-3,CASSNPGTSYEQYF,TGTGCCAGCAGTAACCCCGGGACCAGCTACGAGCAGTACTTC
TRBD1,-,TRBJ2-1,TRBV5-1,CASSPTTGTGVHEQFF,TGCGCCAGCAGCCCCACCACCGGGACAGGGGTGCATGAGCAGTTCTTC
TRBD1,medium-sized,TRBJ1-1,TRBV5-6,CASSITGAFANTEAFF,TGTGCCAGCAGCATAACAGGGGCTTTCGCGAACACTGAAGCTTTCTTT
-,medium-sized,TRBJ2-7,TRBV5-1,CASSLSVGGRTYEQYF,TGCGCCAGCAGCTTGTCGGTGGGGGGCCGGACCTACGAGCAGTACTTC
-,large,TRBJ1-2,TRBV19,CASSMKWEDRGYTF,TGTGCCAGTAGTATGAAATGGGAGGACCGGGGCTACACCTTC
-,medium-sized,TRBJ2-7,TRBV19,CASSIDETYEQYF,TGTGCCAGTAGTATAGATGAGACTTACGAGCAGTACTTC